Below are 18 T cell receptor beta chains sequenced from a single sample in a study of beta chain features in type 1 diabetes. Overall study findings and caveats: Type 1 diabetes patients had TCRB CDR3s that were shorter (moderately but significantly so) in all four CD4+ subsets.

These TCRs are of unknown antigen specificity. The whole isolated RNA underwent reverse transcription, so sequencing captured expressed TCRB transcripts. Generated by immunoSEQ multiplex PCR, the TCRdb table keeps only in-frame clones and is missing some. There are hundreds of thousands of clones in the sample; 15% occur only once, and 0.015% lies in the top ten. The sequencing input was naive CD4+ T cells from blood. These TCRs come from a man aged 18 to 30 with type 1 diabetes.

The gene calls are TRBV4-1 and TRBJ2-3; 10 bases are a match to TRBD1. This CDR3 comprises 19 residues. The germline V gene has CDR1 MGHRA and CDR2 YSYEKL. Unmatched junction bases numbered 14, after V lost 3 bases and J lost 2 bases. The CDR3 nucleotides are TGCGCCAGCAGCCACTTCCTACTACGGGACAGGGGACACACAGATACGCAGTATTTT. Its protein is CASSHFLLRDRGHTDTQYF.

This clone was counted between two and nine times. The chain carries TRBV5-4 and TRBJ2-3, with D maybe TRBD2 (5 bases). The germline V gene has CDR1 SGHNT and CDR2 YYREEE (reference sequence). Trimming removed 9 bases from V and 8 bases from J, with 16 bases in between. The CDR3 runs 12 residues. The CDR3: CATSPGGGTQYF. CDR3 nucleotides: TGTGCCACATCCCCGGGTGGAGGTACGCAGTATTTT.

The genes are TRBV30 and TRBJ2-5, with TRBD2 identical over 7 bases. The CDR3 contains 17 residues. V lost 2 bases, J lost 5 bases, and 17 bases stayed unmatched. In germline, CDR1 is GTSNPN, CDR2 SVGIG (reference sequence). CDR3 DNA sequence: TGTGCCTGGAGTCCACGACTTAATGGCTGGGGGGGGGAGACCCAGTACTTC. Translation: CAWSPRLNGWGGETQYF.

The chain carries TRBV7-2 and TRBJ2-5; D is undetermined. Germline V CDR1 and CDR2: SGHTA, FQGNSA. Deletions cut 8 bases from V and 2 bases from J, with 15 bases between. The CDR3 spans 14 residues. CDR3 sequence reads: CASALDKLQETQYF. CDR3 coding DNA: TGTGCCAGCGCATTAGACAAATTGCAAGAGACCCAGTACTTC.

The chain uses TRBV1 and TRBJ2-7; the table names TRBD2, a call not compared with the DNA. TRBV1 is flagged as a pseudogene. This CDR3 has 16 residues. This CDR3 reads CTSSQVPSGITYEQYF. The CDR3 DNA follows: TGCACCAGCAGCCAAGTCCCCAGCGGGATCACCTACGAGCAGTACTTC.

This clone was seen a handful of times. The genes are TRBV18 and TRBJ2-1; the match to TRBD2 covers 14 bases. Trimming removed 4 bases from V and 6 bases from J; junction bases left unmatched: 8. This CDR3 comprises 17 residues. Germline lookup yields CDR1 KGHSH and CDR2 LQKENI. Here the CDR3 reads CASSLLLGLAGANEQFF. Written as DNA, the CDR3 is TGTGCCAGCTCACTTTTGCTGGGACTAGCGGGAGCCAATGAGCAGTTCTTC.

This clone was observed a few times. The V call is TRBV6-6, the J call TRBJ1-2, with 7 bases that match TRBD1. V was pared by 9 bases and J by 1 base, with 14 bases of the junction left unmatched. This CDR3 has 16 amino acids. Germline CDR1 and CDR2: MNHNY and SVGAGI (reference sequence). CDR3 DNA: TGTGCCAGTTCCCGGAGGGACAGAACAAGTAACTATGGCTACACCTTC. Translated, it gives CASSRRDRTSNYGYTF.

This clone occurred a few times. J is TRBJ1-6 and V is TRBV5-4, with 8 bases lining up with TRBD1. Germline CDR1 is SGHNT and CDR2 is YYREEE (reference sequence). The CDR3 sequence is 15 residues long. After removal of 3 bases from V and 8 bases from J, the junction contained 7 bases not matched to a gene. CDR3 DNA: TGTGCCAGCAGCTCCAGGACAGGGACAGATTCACCCCTCCACTTT. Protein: CASSSRTGTDSPLHF.

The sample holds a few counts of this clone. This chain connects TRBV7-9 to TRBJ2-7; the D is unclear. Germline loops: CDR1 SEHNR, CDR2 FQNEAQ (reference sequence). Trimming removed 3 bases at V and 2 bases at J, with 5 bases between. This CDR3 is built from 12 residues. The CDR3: CASSFFAYEQYF. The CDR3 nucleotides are TGTGCCAGCAGCTTCTTTGCCTACGAGCAGTACTTC.

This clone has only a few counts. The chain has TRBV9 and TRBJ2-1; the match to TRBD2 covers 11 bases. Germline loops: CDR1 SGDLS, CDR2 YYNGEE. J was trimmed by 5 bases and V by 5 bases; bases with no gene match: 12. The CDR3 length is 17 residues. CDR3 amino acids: CASSGVLAGAENNEQFF. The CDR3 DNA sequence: TGTGCCAGCAGTGGGGTACTAGCGGGAGCCGAAAACAATGAGCAGTTCTTC.

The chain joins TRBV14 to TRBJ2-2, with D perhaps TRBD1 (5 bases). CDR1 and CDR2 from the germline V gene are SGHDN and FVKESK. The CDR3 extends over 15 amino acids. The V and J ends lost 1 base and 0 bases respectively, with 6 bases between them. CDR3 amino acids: CASSQGQSNTGELFF. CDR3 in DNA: TGTGCCAGCAGCCAAGGACAGTCGAACACCGGGGAGCTGTTTTTT.

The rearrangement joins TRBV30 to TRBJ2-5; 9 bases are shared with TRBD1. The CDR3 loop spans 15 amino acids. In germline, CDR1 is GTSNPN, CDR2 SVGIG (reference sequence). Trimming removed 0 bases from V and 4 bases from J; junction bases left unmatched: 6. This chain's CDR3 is CAWSVGDRVSETQYF. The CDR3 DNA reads TGTGCCTGGAGTGTAGGGGACAGGGTATCAGAGACCCAGTACTTC.

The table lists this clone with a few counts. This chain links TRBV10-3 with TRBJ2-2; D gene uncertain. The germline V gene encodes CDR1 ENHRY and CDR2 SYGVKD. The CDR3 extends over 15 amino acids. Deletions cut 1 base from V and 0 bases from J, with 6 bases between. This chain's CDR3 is CAISEFIPNTGELFF. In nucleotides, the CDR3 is TGTGCCATCAGTGAGTTTATCCCGAACACCGGGGAGCTGTTTTTT.

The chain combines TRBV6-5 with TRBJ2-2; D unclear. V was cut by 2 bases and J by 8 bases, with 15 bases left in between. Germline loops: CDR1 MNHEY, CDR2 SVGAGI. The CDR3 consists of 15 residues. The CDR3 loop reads CASSYAPNGPGELFF. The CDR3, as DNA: TGTGCCAGCAGTTACGCGCCGAATGGTCCGGGGGAGCTGTTTTTT.

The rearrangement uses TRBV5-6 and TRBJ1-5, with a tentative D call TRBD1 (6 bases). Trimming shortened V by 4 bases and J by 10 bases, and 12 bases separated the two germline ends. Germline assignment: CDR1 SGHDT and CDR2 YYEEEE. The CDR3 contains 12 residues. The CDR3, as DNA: TGTGCCAGCAGCCAACAGGGTGGACCCCAGCATTTT. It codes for CASSQQGGPQHF.

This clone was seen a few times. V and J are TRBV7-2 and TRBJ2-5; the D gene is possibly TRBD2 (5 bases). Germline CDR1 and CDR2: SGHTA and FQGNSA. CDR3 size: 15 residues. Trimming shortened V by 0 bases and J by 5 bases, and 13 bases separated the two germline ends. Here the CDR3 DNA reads TGTGCCAGCAGCTTAGCAAAGGGAAAGCGGGAGACCCAGTACTTC. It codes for CASSLAKGKRETQYF.

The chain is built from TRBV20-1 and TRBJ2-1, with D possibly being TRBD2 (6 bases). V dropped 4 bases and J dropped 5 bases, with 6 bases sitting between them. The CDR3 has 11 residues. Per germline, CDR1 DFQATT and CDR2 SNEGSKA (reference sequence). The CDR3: CSATSDNEQFF. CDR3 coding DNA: TGCAGTGCTACTAGCGACAATGAGCAGTTCTTC.

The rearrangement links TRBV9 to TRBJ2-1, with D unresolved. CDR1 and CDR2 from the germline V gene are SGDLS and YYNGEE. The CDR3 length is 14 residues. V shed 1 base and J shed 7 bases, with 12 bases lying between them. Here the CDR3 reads CASSVLSASNEQFF. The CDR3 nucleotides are TGTGCCAGCAGCGTATTGAGTGCTTCAAATGAGCAGTTCTTC. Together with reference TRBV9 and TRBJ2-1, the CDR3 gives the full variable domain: DSGVTQTPKHLITATGQRVTLRCSPRSGDLSVYWYQQSLDQGLQFLIQYYNGEERAKGNILERFSAQQFPDLHSELNLSSLELGDSALYFCASSVLSASNEQFFGPGTRLTVL.